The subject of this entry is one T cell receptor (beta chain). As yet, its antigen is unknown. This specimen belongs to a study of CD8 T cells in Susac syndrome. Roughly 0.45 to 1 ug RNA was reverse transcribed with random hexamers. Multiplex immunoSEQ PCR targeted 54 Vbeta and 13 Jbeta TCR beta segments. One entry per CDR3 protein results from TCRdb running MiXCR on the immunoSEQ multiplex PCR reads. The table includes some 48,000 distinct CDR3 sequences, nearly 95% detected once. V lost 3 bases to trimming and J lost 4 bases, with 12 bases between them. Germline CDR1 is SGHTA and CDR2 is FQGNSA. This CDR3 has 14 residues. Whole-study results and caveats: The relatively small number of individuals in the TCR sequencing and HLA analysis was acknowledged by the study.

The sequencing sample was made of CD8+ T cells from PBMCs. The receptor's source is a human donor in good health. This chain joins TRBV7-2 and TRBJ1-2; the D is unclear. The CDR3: CASSFGSSGYGYTF. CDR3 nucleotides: TGTGCCAGCAGCTTCGGGTCGTCGGGCTATGGCTACACCTTC.